A single sample is the source of the 10 T cell receptor beta chains below, sequenced in a study of T-cell reconstitution after alpha-beta-depleted transplantation in children. Researchers prepared the TCRbeta library using unique molecular identifiers, the study reports. From the PCR reads, TCRdb called clonotypes with MiXCR, one entry per CDR3 protein. The table shows 45,000 to 60,000 distinct CDR3 sequences, with about 47% occurring only once. The sample consisted of peripheral blood, taken before TCRalphabeta/CD19-depleted stem cell transplant. The receptors shown here come from a boy less than two years old with SCID, due to receive a stem cell transplant.

This clonotype has more than one count but fewer than ten. CDR3 sequence: CASSPDRGGNNEQFF. CDR3 sequence (DNA): TGTGCCAGCAGTCCGGACAGGGGTGGTAATAATGAGCAGTTCTTC. This chain uses TRBV12-3 or TRBV12-4 with TRBJ2-1, with TRBD1 matching over 9 bases. This CDR3 comprises 15 residues. Trimming removed 5 bases from V and 7 bases from J; junction bases left unmatched: 9.

The sample holds a few counts of this clonotype. V is TRBV6-2 or TRBV6-3 and J is TRBJ2-1; D unresolved. Trimming took off 8 bases at V and 5 bases at J, with 13 bases between the two ends. The CDR3 contains 13 residues. CDR1 is MNHEY, CDR2 SVGEGT, per germline. Here the CDR3 reads CASLGPPDNEQFF. CDR3 DNA sequence: TGTGCCAGCCTGGGCCCCCCCGACAATGAGCAGTTCTTC.

CDR3 coding DNA: TGTGCCAGCAGCCGTAGCGGGGGCTCCTACAATGAGCAGTTCTTC. It is translated as CASSRSGGSYNEQFF. This rearrangement joins TRBV7-3 to TRBJ2-1; 9 bases match TRBD2. With 5 bases clipped from V and 0 bases from J, the junction kept 2 bases outside the gene matches. The length of the CDR3 is 15 residues. The germline gives CDR1 SGHTA, CDR2 FQGTGA.

The gene calls are TRBV7-2 and TRBJ2-5, with TRBD1 matching 9 bases. Per germline, CDR1 SGHTA and CDR2 FQGNSA. V lost 5 bases and J lost 2; bases outside the gene matches: 9. This CDR3 spans 16 amino acids. As DNA, the CDR3 is TGTGCCAGCAGCAAACAGAACAGGGGGCGGCAAGAGACCCAGTACTTC. Translating it yields CASSKQNRGRQETQYF. The full variable domain, completed using reference TRBV7-2 and TRBJ2-5, is GAGVSQSPSNKVTEKGKDVELRCDPISGHTALYWYRQSLGQGLEFLIYFQGNSAPDKSGLPSDRFSAERTGGSVSTLTIQRTQQEDSAVYLCASSKQNRGRQETQYFGPGTRLLVL.

This clonotype was observed many times. The chain is built from TRBV6-5 and TRBJ2-1, with 9 nucleotides matching TRBD1. The germline V gene encodes CDR1 MNHEY and CDR2 SVGAGI. This CDR3 comprises 13 residues. With V trimmed by 8 bases and J by 8 bases, 7 bases remained unmatched. For the CDR3, the DNA is TGTGCCAGCCGAAGGACAGGGGTGGATGAGCAGTTCTTC. This sequence encodes CASRRTGVDEQFF.

The chain joins TRBV5-5 to TRBJ2-5; 12 nucleotides match TRBD1. There are 15 residues in the CDR3. The trim removed 4 bases at V and 5 bases at J, leaving 6 bases unmatched. Germline V CDR1 and CDR2: SGHKS, YYEKEE (reference sequence). The CDR3 coding sequence is TGTGCCAGCAGCCCCGGGACAGGGGGCGCGGAGACCCAGTACTTC. Its translation is CASSPGTGGAETQYF.

This clonotype was detected only a few times. This rearrangement joins TRBV7-9 to TRBJ2-5, with TRBD2 as a possible D gene (6 bases). Germline assignment: CDR1 SEHNR and CDR2 FQNEAQ (reference sequence). CDR3 length: 14 residues. With 5 bases removed from V and 5 bases from J, the gap between germline ends came to 15 bases. CDR3 nucleotides: TGTGCCAGCAGCCCGGAATCTAGCGTCGAGACCCAGTACTTC. This sequence encodes CASSPESSVETQYF. Full variable domain (missing parts from reference TRBV7-9 and TRBJ2-5): DTGVSQNPRHKITKRGQNVTFRCDPISEHNRLYWYRQTLGQGPEFLTYFQNEAQLEKSRLLSDRFSAERPKGSFSTLEIQRTEQGDSAMYLCASSPESSVETQYFGPGTRLLVL.

The genes are TRBV5-1 and TRBJ2-1, with D hard to call. CDR1 is SGHRS, CDR2 YFSETQ, per germline. There are 14 residues in the CDR3. With 4 bases removed from V and 8 bases from J, the gap between germline ends came to 16 bases. The CDR3 reads CASSHSIRVDEQFF. CDR3 coding DNA: TGCGCCAGCAGCCACTCGATTCGTGTGGATGAGCAGTTCTTC.

The chain links TRBV7-2 to TRBJ2-1, with 7 bases identical to TRBD1. J gave up 0 bases and V 0 bases, and 5 bases lay outside the gene matches. CDR1 and CDR2 (germline): SGHTA, FQGNSA. This CDR3 contains 17 residues. This chain's CDR3 is CASSLAGTVISYNEQFF. CDR3 nucleotide sequence: TGTGCCAGCAGCTTAGCGGGGACAGTCATCTCCTACAATGAGCAGTTCTTC.

The chain has TRBV27 and TRBJ1-2; 7 bases are shared with TRBD1. V was pared by 5 bases and J by 8 bases, with 17 bases of the junction left unmatched. Germline V lookup: CDR1 MNHEY, CDR2 SMNVEV (reference sequence). The CDR3 sequence is 16 residues long. CDR3 amino acids: CASSPSSTGKIEGYTF. The CDR3 DNA is TGTGCCAGCAGTCCCTCCTCGACAGGGAAGATAGAAGGCTACACCTTC.